A single sample is the source of the 2 T cell receptor beta chains below, sequenced in a study of blood T cells in healthy people across ages. A second 7 to 11 cycle PCR used barcoded and J-beta primers. TCRdb processed the 5' RACE reads anew with MiXCR; each CDR3 protein has one entry. Here the sample spans 1.5 million or so distinct CDR3 sequences, approximately 43% being singletons. Source material: blood. These receptor sequences come from a woman in her late teens or twenties in good health.

This chain connects TRBV5-4 to TRBJ2-5; D perhaps matches TRBD2 (5 bases). The CDR3 has 15 amino acids. V lost 3 bases and J lost 1, with 13 bases in between. Germline V gene data show CDR1 as SGHNT and CDR2 as YYREEE (reference sequence). Written as DNA, the CDR3 is TGTGCCAGCAGCTCGGAGGTGCTGCCCCAAGAGACCCAGTACTTC. This gives the protein CASSSEVLPQETQYF.

The rearrangement uses TRBV5-8 and TRBJ1-5, with D unclear. The V end was cut by 0 bases, the J end by 5 bases, with 12 bases between. This CDR3 comprises 15 residues. The germline V gene has CDR1 SGHTS and CDR2 YDEGEE. As DNA, the CDR3 is TGTGCCAGCAGCTTGGGATTGACGGTTCATCAGCCCCAGCATTTT. The encoded protein is CASSLGLTVHQPQHF.